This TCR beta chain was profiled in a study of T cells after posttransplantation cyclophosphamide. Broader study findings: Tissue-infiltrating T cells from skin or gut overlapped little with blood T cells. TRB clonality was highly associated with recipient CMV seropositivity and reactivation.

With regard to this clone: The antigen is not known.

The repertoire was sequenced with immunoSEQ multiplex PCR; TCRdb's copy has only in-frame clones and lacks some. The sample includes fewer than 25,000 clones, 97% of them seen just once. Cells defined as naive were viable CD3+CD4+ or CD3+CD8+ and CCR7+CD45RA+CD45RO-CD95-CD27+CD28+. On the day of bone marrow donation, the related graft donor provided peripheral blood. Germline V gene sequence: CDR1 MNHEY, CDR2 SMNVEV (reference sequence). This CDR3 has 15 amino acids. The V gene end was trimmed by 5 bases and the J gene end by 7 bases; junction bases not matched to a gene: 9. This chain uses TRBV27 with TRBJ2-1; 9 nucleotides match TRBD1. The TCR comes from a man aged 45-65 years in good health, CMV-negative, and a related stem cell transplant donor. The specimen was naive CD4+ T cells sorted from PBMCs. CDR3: CASSRDRAGGNEQFF. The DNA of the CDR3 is TGTGCCAGCAGTAGGGACAGGGCAGGGGGGAATGAGCAGTTCTTC.